The following is a T cell receptor beta chain sequence with its context. The authors' processing: Estimation of nucleated cell counts was performed using reference gene primer amplification. TCRdb keeps only in-frame clones here, not all; method: immunoSEQ multiplex PCR. V, J and clone size are those of that table, while D and trimming were read from the DNA. The table records roughly 260,000 clones, roughly 86% of them present only once. The data were taken from a study of blood T cell repertoires in COVID-19. Overall study context: Both acute and convalescent COVID-19 samples were obtained from the United States, Italy and Spain.

The CDR3 spans 13 residues. Germline values: CDR1 LGHDT, CDR2 YNNKEL (reference sequence). Between the trimmed V and J ends, which lost 5 bases and 3 bases, there was a span of 10 bases. The sequenced material came from peripheral blood. The chain links TRBV3-1 (or the pseudogene TRBV3-2) to TRBJ1-2; D unclear. This receptor was obtained from a woman aged 45-59 years with acute or convalescent COVID-19. The chain's CDR3 is CASSAGRYYGYTF. The CDR3 DNA reads as TGTGCCAGCAGCGCGGGCAGGTACTATGGCTACACCTTC.